This entry features one T cell receptor (beta chain) sequence. Antigen: not known. There are 14 residues in the CDR3. The V and J ends lost 5 bases and 1 base respectively, with 11 bases between them. Germline V gives CDR1 SGHVS, CDR2 FQNEAQ. This record belongs to a study of T-cell reconstitution after alpha-beta-depleted transplantation in children. Study results and limitations: TCRbeta diversity was high at day 60 in some patients (a result of surviving recipient T cells and thymic progenitors). Expanded graft clones, several hundred of them, were reportedly the source of alpha-beta T cells about two months after transplant. Among T cells one year after transplant, newly produced cells accounted for most counts and diversity.

The TCRbeta library was prepared with unique molecular identifiers. Each CDR3 protein gets one entry after TCRdb re-called the PCR reads with MiXCR. The sample gives around 800,000 distinct CDR3 sequences, about 16% of which show up once; approximately 5% is in the top ten. The sequence came from a male patient aged 10 to 17 who had a stem cell transplant for acute lymphoblastic leukemia, so the T cells may come from the graft donor. The chain combines TRBV7-8 with TRBJ1-1; D call uncertain. The material was PBMCs, mostly from graft donor cells, obtained 360 days after TCRalphabeta/CD19-depleted stem cell transplant. The CDR3 spells CASSQREGNTEAFF. The CDR3 DNA follows: TGTGCCAGCAGCCAAAGGGAGGGGAACACTGAAGCTTTCTTT.